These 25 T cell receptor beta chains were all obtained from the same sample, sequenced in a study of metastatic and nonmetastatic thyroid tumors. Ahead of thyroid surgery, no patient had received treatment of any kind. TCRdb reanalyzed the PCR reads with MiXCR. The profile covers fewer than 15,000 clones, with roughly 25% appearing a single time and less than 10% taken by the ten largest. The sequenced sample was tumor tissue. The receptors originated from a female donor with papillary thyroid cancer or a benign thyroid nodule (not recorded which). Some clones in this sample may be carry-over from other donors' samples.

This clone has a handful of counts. DNA of the CDR3: TGCAGTGCTTCGACAGTGAACTTGAACACTGAAGCTTTCTTT. Protein sequence: CSASTVNLNTEAFF. The chain employs TRBV20-1 and TRBJ1-1; the D gene is possibly TRBD1 (5 bases). V was pared by 5 bases and J by 0 bases, with 13 bases between. The CDR3 runs to 14 residues. Germline CDR1 reads DFQATT; CDR2 reads SNEGSKA (reference sequence).

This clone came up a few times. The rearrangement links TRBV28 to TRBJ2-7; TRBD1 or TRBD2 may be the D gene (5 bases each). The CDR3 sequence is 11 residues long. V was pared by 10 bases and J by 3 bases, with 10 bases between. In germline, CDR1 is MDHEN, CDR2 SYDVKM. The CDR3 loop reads CAIWDLYEQYF. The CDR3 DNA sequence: TGTGCCATCTGGGACCTCTACGAGCAGTACTTC.

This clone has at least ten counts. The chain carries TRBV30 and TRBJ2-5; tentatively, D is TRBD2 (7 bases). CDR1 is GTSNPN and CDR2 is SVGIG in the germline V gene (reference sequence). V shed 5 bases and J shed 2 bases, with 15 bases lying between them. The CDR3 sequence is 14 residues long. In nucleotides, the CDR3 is TGTGCCTGGGATCAGAGGGGGGGACAAGAGACCCAGTACTTC. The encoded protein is CAWDQRGGQETQYF.

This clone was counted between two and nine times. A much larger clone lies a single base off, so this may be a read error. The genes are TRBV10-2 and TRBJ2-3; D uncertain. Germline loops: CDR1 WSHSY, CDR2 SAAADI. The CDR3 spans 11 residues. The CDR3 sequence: CSSSEADTQYF. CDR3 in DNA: TGCTCCAGCAGTGAGGCCGATACGCAGTATTTT.

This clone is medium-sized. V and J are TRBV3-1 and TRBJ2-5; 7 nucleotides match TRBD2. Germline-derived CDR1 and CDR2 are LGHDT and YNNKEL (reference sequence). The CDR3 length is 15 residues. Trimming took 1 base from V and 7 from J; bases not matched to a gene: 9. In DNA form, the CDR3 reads TGTGCCAGCAGCCAAGTGGCTAGCGGCGGGGGGACCCAGTACTTC. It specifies CASSQVASGGGTQYF.

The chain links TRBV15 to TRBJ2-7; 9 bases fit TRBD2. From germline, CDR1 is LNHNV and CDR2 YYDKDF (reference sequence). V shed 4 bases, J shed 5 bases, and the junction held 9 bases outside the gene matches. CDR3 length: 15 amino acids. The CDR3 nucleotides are TGTGCCACCAGCACACTGTTGGGACTAGCTCACGAGCAGTACTTC. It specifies CATSTLLGLAHEQYF. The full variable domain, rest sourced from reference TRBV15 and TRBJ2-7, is DAMVIQNPRYQVTQFGKPVTLSCSQTLNHNVMYWYQQKSSQAPKLLFHYYDKDFNNEADTPDNFQSRRPNTSFCFLDIRSPGLGDTAMYLCATSTLLGLAHEQYFGPGTRLTVT.

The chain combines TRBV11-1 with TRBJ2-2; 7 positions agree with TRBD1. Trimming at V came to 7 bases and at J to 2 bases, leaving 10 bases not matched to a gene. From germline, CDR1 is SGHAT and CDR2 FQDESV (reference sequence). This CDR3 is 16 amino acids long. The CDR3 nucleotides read TGTGCCAGCATTCCCCCGGGACAGCTAAACACCGGGGAGCTGTTTTTT. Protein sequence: CASIPPGQLNTGELFF.

The CDR3 DNA reads TGTGCCAGCAGTTCAATAGGCTCTCTATCCCCAGAGACCCAGTACTTC. Protein product: CASSSIGSLSPETQYF. The chain is built from TRBV28 and TRBJ2-5, with D uncertain. The germline gives CDR1 MDHEN, CDR2 SYDVKM. V lost 4 bases and J lost 4, with 19 bases in between. This CDR3 has 16 residues.

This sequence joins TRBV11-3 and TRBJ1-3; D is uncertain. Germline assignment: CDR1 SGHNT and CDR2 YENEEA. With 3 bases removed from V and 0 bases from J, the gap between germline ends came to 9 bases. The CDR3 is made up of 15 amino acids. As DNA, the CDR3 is TGTGCCAGCAGCTTGATGACCAGCTCTGGAAACACCATATATTTT. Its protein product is CASSLMTSSGNTIYF.

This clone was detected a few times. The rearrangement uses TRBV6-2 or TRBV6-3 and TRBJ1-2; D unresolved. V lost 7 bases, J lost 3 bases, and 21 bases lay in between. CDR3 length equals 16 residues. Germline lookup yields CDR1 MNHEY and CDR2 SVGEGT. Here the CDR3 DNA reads TGTGCCAGCAATTTCGGCGCTGGCAGGTCCGACTATGGCTACACCTTC. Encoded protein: CASNFGAGRSDYGYTF.

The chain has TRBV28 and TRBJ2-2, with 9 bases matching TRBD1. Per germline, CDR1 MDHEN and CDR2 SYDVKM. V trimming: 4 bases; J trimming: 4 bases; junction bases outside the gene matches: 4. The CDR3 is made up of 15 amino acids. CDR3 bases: TGTGCCAGCAGTTCGGGACAGGGATCCACCGGGGAGCTGTTTTTT. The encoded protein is CASSSGQGSTGELFF.

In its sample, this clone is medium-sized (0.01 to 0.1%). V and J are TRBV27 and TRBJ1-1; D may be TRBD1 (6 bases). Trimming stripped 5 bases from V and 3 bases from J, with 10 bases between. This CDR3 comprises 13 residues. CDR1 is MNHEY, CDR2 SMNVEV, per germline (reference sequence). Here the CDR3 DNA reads TGTGCCAGCAGTAGATACAGGGACACTGAAGCTTTCTTT. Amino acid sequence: CASSRYRDTEAFF.

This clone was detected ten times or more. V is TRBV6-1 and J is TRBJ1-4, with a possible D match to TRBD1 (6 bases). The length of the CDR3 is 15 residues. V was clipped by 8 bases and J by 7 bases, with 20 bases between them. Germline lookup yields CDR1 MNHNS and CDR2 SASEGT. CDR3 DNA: TGTGCCAGCCGACACCCGGGACAAGGGAGTGAAAAACTGTTTTTT. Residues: CASRHPGQGSEKLFF.

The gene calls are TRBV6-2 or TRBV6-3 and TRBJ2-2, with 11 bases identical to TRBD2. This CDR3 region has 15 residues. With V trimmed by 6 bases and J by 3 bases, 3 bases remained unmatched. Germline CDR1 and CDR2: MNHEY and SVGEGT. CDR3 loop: CASRTGLADTGELFF. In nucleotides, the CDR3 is TGTGCCAGCAGGACGGGACTAGCGGACACCGGGGAGCTGTTTTTT.

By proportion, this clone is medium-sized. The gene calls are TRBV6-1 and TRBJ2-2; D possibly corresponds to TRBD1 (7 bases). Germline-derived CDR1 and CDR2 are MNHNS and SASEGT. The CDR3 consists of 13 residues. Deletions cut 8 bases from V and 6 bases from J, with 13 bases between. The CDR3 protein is CASEDREAGELFF. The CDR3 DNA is TGTGCCAGCGAAGACAGGGAGGCCGGGGAGCTGTTTTTT.

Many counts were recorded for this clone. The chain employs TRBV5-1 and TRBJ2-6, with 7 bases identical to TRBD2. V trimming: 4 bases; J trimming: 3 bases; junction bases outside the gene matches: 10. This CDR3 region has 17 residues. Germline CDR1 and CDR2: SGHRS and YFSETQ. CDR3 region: CASSQRGGGVGANVLTF. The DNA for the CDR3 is TGCGCCAGCAGCCAACGGGGCGGGGGAGTTGGGGCCAACGTCCTGACTTTC.

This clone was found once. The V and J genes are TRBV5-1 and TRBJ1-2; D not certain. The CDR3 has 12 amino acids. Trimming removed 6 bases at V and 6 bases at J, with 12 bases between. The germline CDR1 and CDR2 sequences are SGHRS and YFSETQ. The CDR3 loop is CASMSTNHGYTF. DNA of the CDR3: TGCGCCAGCATGTCGACAAACCATGGCTACACCTTC.

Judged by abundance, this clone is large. Here the CDR3 reads CSALTGGYGYTF. The CDR3 coding sequence is TGCAGTGCTTTGACAGGGGGATATGGCTACACCTTC. The chain couples TRBV20-1 to TRBJ1-2; TRBD1 matches 9 bases. Germline V gene data show CDR1 as DFQATT and CDR2 as SNEGSKA (reference sequence). The CDR3 extends over 12 amino acids. V shed 5 bases, J shed 5 bases, and the junction held 3 bases outside the gene matches.

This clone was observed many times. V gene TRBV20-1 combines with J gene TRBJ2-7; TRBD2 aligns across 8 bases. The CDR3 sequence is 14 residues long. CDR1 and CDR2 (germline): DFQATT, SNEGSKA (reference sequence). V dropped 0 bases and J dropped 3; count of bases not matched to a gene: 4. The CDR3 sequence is CSARDSSGSYEQYF. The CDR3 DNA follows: TGCAGTGCTAGAGATTCCAGCGGGAGCTACGAGCAGTACTTC.

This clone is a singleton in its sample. CDR3 sequence: CASSLAPSNPEAFF. The CDR3 DNA follows: TGCGCCAGCAGCTTGGCCCCTTCTAATCCTGAAGCTTTCTTT. The chain has TRBV5-1 and TRBJ1-1; D uncertain. Deletions cut 0 bases from V and 6 bases from J, with 12 bases between. The CDR3 extends over 14 amino acids. The V gene's germline CDR1 is SGHRS and CDR2 YFSETQ. Looking up the rest from reference TRBV5-1 and TRBJ1-1 gives the full variable domain: KAGVTQTPRYLIKTRGQQVTLSCSPISGHRSVSWYQQTPGQGLQFLFEYFSETQRNKGNFPGRFSGRQFSNSRSEMNVSTLELGDSALYLCASSLAPSNPEAFFGQGTRLTVV.

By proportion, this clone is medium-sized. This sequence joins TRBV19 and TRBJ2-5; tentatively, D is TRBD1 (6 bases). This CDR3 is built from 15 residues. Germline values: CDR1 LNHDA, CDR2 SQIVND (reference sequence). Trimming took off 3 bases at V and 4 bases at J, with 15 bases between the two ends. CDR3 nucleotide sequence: TGTGCCAGTAGTATGCTCCCAGGGGACCCAGAGACCCAGTACTTC. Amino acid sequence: CASSMLPGDPETQYF.

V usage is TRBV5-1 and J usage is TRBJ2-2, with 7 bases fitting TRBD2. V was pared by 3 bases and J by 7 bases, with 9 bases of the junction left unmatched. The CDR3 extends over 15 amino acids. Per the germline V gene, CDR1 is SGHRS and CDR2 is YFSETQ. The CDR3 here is CASSSTQGGIGELFF. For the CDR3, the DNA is TGCGCCAGCAGCTCCACGCAGGGAGGGATCGGGGAGCTGTTTTTT.

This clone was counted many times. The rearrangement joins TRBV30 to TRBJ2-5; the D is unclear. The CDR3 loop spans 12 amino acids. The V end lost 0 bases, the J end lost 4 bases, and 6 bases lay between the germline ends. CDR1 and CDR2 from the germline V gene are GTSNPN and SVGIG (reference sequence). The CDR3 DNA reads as TGTGCCTGGAGTGTATGGGGAGAGACCCAGTACTTC. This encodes CAWSVWGETQYF.

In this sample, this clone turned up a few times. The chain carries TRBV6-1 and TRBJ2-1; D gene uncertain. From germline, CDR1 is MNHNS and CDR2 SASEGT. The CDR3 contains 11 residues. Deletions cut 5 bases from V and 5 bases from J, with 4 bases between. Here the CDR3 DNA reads TGTGCCAGCAGTCCAGACAATGAGCAGTTCTTC. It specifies CASSPDNEQFF.

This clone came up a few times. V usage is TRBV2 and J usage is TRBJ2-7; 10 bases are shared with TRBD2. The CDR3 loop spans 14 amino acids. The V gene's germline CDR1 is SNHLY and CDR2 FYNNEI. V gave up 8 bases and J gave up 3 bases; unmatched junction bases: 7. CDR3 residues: CASQLAGKSYEQYF. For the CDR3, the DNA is TGTGCCAGCCAACTAGCGGGAAAGAGCTACGAGCAGTACTTC.